This TCR beta chain comes out of a study of PD-1 blockade in classical Hodgkin lymphoma. Study-wide results and caveats: Only CD4+ TCR diversity, not CD8+, had risen significantly by C4D1.

CDR3 length: 12 amino acids. CDR1 and CDR2 from the germline V gene are MNHEY and SVGAGI. Trimming stripped 5 bases from V and 6 bases from J, with 10 bases between. Note on this clone: Its specificity is not known.

As to time point: cycle 4 day 1 (C4D1), after five to seven weeks of nivolumab. Each patient relapsed following autologous stem cell transplantation, and prior brentuximab vedotin exposure differed. Complete response, partial response or progressive disease made up the best responses. Libraries were prepared by immunoSEQ multiplex PCR; TCRdb keeps only in-frame clonotypes and omits some of them. Of roughly 46,000 clones in the sample, about 75% were seen once. V gene TRBV6-5 combines with J gene TRBJ1-2; D call uncertain. This sequence was found in a human donor with classical Hodgkin lymphoma. The sample here was peripheral blood mononuclear cells (PBMCs), taken before the fourth cycle of nivolumab. This CDR3 reads CASSPATHGYTF. DNA of the CDR3: TGTGCCAGCAGTCCTGCCACCCATGGCTACACCTTC.